Listed here are 14 T cell receptor beta chains from one sample, sequenced in a study of CD8 T cells in ankylosing spondylitis. One entry per CDR3 protein, called by TCRdb with MiXCR from the 5' RACE reads. Of a few hundred thousand distinct CDR3 sequences listed, 10% were seen once; the top ten hold 21%. Source material: blood, either unsorted or a sorted T cell fraction (not recorded which). The receptors derive from a male donor with ankylosing spondylitis or in good health (not recorded which).

Ten or more counts support this clonotype. The chain joins TRBV15 to TRBJ2-2; unclear D gene. Germline V lookup: CDR1 LNHNV, CDR2 YYDKDF (reference sequence). The CDR3 is 15 amino acids. V dropped 0 bases and J dropped 5 bases, with 10 bases sitting between them. The CDR3 DNA reads as TGTGCCACCAGCAGAGATTCAAGCCGGACCGGGGAGCTGTTTTTT. Protein product: CATSRDSSRTGELFF.

The chain carries TRBV14 and TRBJ2-3; tentatively, D is TRBD1 or TRBD2 (6 bases each). Germline CDR1 SGHDN, CDR2 FVKESK. The CDR3 contains 14 residues. V lost 0 bases, J lost 6 bases, and 10 bases lay in between. In DNA, the CDR3 is TGTGCCAGCAGCCAAGACTGGGGGGCGGATACGCAGTATTTT. Its protein product is CASSQDWGADTQYF. The whole variable domain, filled in from reference TRBV14 and TRBJ2-3, reads EAGVTQFPSHSVIEKGQTVTLRCDPISGHDNLYWYRRVMGKEIKFLLHFVKESKQDESGMPNNRFLAERTGGTYSTLKVQPAELEDSGVYFCASSQDWGADTQYFGPGTRLTVL.

This clonotype was seen at least ten times. The J gene is TRBJ1-5, the V gene TRBV28; 9 bases map to TRBD1. This CDR3 comprises 16 residues. Losses at the gene ends were 7 bases for V and 3 bases for J; bases not matched to a gene: 10. The V gene's germline CDR1 is MDHEN and CDR2 SYDVKM. CDR3 in DNA: TGTGCCAGCACTACGCCAACAGGGGGCTACAATCAGCCCCAGCATTTT. Encoded protein: CASTTPTGGYNQPQHF.

This clonotype has ten or more counts. In DNA, the CDR3 is TGTGCCAGCTCACCAGTCGACTACGAGCAGTACTTC. As protein: CASSPVDYEQYF. V is TRBV18 and J is TRBJ2-7; D gene unclear. V was shortened by 2 bases and J by 3 bases, with 5 bases between the two germline ends. The CDR3 extends over 12 amino acids. Germline CDR1 KGHSH, CDR2 LQKENI. Full variable domain (remainder filled in from reference TRBV18 and TRBJ2-7): NAGVMQNPRHLVRRRGQEARLRCSPMKGHSHVYWYRQLPEEGLKFMVYLQKENIIDESGMPKERFSAEFPKEGPSILRIQQVVRGDSAAYFCASSPVDYEQYFGPGTRLTVT.

This clonotype was observed a few times. The chain uses TRBV7-9 and TRBJ2-1, with 9 positions matching TRBD2. The CDR3 is 15 amino acids. V lost 2 bases and J lost 9; bases outside the gene matches: 8. Looked up from germline, CDR1 is SEHNR and CDR2 is FQNEAQ (reference sequence). CDR3 DNA: TGTGCCAGCAGCTTATCGGCTAGCGGGGAGGGTGAGCAGTTCTTC. It yields the protein CASSLSASGEGEQFF.

This clonotype occurred many times. The chain combines TRBV20-1 with TRBJ1-2; no clear D. Trimming shortened V by 4 bases and J by 8 bases, and 14 bases separated the two germline ends. The CDR3 contains 12 residues. The germline V gene has CDR1 DFQATT and CDR2 SNEGSKA (reference sequence). CDR3 nucleotides: TGCAGTGCTATCAAACAGCTCGGGGGCTACACCTTC. It specifies CSAIKQLGGYTF.

This clonotype was counted at least ten times. V is TRBV5-1 and J is TRBJ2-2, with 8 nucleotides matching TRBD2. V trimming: 1 base; J trimming: 6 bases; junction bases outside the gene matches: 8. From germline, CDR1 is SGHRS and CDR2 YFSETQ. There are 16 residues in the CDR3. The CDR3 protein is CASSLLAGGQAGELFF. The CDR3 nucleotides read TGCGCCAGCAGCTTGTTGGCGGGGGGCCAAGCCGGGGAGCTGTTTTTT.

This clonotype was picked up a small number of times. V and J are TRBV10-3 and TRBJ1-2; TRBD1 matches at 7 bases. The junction had 3 bases not matched to a gene; V was cut back by 2 bases and J by 3 bases. Germline assignment: CDR1 ENHRY and CDR2 SYGVKD. The CDR3 runs 14 residues. DNA for the CDR3: TGTGCCATCAGTGAGACCACAGGGGACTATGGCTACACCTTC. The encoded protein is CAISETTGDYGYTF.

Ten or more counts support this clonotype. The chain is built from TRBV5-1 and TRBJ2-1, with 8 bases fitting TRBD1. V lost 5 bases, J lost 9 bases, and 19 bases stayed unmatched. This CDR3 region has 17 residues. Per germline, CDR1 SGHRS and CDR2 YFSETQ. This chain's CDR3 is CASRGLTAGQAILEQFF. For the CDR3, the DNA is TGCGCCAGCAGAGGCCTTACCGCGGGACAGGCGATCCTTGAGCAGTTCTTC.

This clonotype has a handful of counts. A much more abundant neighbour one base away suggests this may be a read error. The chain couples TRBV24-1 to TRBJ2-3; D is possibly TRBD2 (5 bases). This CDR3 has 14 residues. Per germline, CDR1 KGHDR and CDR2 SFDVKD. DNA for the CDR3: TGTGCCCCCAGCCACGCCGGGGTGTCCGATACGCAGTATTTT. Its translation: CAPSHAGVSDTQYF.

This chain uses TRBV20-1 with TRBJ2-1, with TRBD2 matching 11 bases. Trimming cost V 6 bases and J 6 bases; bases outside gene matches: 7. In germline, CDR1 is DFQATT, CDR2 SNEGSKA (reference sequence). The CDR3 has 14 amino acids. The CDR3 here is CSAQLAGALNEQFF. The CDR3 bases are TGCAGTGCGCAACTAGCGGGGGCCCTCAATGAGCAGTTCTTC.

This clonotype was counted ten times or more. The chain couples TRBV20-1 to TRBJ2-7; TRBD1 matches 8 bases. This CDR3 has 11 residues. The germline CDR1 and CDR2 sequences are DFQATT and SNEGSKA (reference sequence). DNA of the CDR3: TGCAGCAGACAGGGGTTTGACGAGCAGTACTTC. It specifies CSRQGFDEQYF.

This clonotype was detected only a few times. This chain uses TRBV6-2 or TRBV6-3 with TRBJ2-5; D remains ambiguous. V lost 5 bases, J lost 5 bases, and 12 bases lay in between. This CDR3 has 13 residues. Per the germline V gene, CDR1 is MNHEY and CDR2 is SVGEGT. The chain's CDR3 is CASSTGLGETQYF. CDR3 DNA: TGTGCCAGCAGTACGGGCCTGGGGGAGACCCAGTACTTC.

This clonotype has ten or more counts. The rearrangement joins TRBV29-1 to TRBJ1-1; TRBD1 is a possible D gene (6 bases). There are 16 residues in the CDR3. Trimming removed 1 base from V and 4 bases from J, with 19 bases in between. Germline CDR1 SQVTM, CDR2 ANQGSEA. The DNA for the CDR3 is TGCAGCGTTGAAGTCGTCAGGGGAGGGTCGGGCACTGAAGCTTTCTTT. This codes for CSVEVVRGGSGTEAFF.